This is a list of T cell receptor beta chains from one sample in a study of cytomegalovirus exposure and HLA in healthy donors. Profiling relied on immunoSEQ multiplex PCR, and the TCRdb table lists in-frame clones only, not all of them. The table includes approximately 260,000 clones, roughly four fifths detected once. Source material: PBMCs. Receptors were obtained from a woman aged 40 to 49 in good health and CMV-seropositive. Each CDR3 is given with its conserved first and last residue. D genes are given only for firm matches. Size is stated for part of the rows, as once, few or many counts, or as a class when the clone is expanded.

J gene	CDR3 length	V gene	clone size	D gene	CDR3 protein	CDR3 DNA
TRBJ2-1	15	TRBV5-1	.	TRBD2	CASSLGTSGNNEQFF	TGCGCCAGCAGCCTCGGGACTAGCGGGAATAATGAGCAGTTCTTC
TRBJ2-5	15	TRBV7-2	.	.	CASSLAGMGRETQYF	TGTGCCAGCAGCTTAGCCGGGATGGGTAGAGAGACCCAGTACTTC
TRBJ1-2	18	TRBV19	once	.	CASSSAAAQPPFNYGYTF	TGTGCCAGTAGTTCCGCGGCCGCCCAACCGCCCTTTAACTATGGCTACACCTTC
TRBJ2-3	14	TRBV9	few	TRBD2	CASSVAGVSDTQYF	TGTGCCAGCAGTGTAGCGGGAGTGTCAGATACGCAGTATTTT
TRBJ1-1	13	TRBV5-1	few	TRBD1	CASSLGTGGEAFF	TGCGCCAGCAGCTTGGGGACAGGGGGTGAAGCTTTCTTT
TRBJ1-2	15	TRBV11-3	.	TRBD1	CASSLGQGINYGYTF	TGTGCCAGCAGCTTAGGACAGGGTATAAACTATGGCTACACCTTC
TRBJ2-7	17	TRBV5-4	.	TRBD1	CASSSHKLGTGVSEQYF	TGTGCCAGCAGCTCACACAAGCTTGGGACAGGAGTTTCCGAGCAGTACTTC
TRBJ2-2	16	TRBV4-3	.	.	CASSRQGRSSTGELFF	TGCGCCAGCAGCCGCCAAGGGAGGTCGAGCACCGGGGAGCTGTTTTTT
TRBJ1-1	14	TRBV7-9	once	TRBD1	CASSQTGGGTEAFF	TGTGCCAGCAGCCAGACAGGGGGCGGAACTGAAGCTTTCTTT
TRBJ2-1	13	TRBV4-3	.	.	CASSQGLYNEQFF	TGCGCCAGCAGCCAAGGGCTGTACAATGAGCAGTTCTTC
TRBJ1-5	14	TRBV7-2	.	.	CASSLAGGNQPQHF	TGTGCCAGCAGCTTAGCAGGGGGCAATCAGCCCCAGCATTTT
TRBJ2-5	14	TRBV28	.	.	CASSFKGVTREQYF	TGTGCCAGCAGTTTTAAGGGCGTCACGAGGGAGCAGTACTTC
TRBJ2-3	15	TRBV7-2	.	TRBD2	CASSATGTSERGQYF	TGTGCCAGCAGCGCAACCGGGACTAGCGAGAGGGGGCAGTATTTT
TRBJ1-4	15	TRBV6-5	.	TRBD1	CASSTSQGDFEKLFF	TGTGCCAGCAGTACCTCACAGGGGGATTTTGAAAAACTGTTTTTT
TRBJ2-1	14	TRBV28	.	.	CASSLLTPGNEQFF	TGTGCCAGCAGTTTACTCACCCCAGGCAATGAGCAGTTCTTC
TRBJ1-6	18	TRBV7-6	.	.	CASSEVISGEGYNSPLHF	TGTGCCAGCAGCGAGGTTATTTCGGGGGAGGGGTATAATTCACCCCTCCACTTT
TRBJ1-1	14	TRBV7-9	once	TRBD1	CASSLVDRMTEAFF	TGTGCCAGCAGCTTAGTGGACAGGATGACTGAAGCTTTCTTT
TRBJ1-2	12	TRBV12-5	once	TRBD1	CATGTANYGYTF	TGTGCTACGGGGACAGCTAACTATGGCTACACCTTC
TRBJ1-1	14	TRBV7-2	.	TRBD1	CASSLGLRGAEAFF	TGTGCCAGCAGCTTAGGACTCAGGGGGGCTGAAGCTTTCTTT
TRBJ1-2	14	TRBV27	.	TRBD1	CASRPRGDIYGYTF	TGTGCCAGCAGACCCAGGGGGGACATCTATGGCTACACCTTC
TRBJ2-1	15	TRBV28	.	TRBD2	CASSLVGRARNEQFF	TGTGCCAGCAGTTTGGTCGGGAGGGCCCGAAATGAGCAGTTCTTC
TRBJ1-4	12	TRBV11-3	few	.	CASSLLNEKLFF	TGTGCCAGCAGCTTACTGAATGAAAAACTGTTTTTT
TRBJ2-4	16	TRBV6-5	.	.	CASSYSRGVDKNIQYF	TGTGCCAGCAGTTACTCTCGGGGTGTGGACAAAAACATTCAGTACTTC
TRBJ1-1	19	TRBV9	.	TRBD1	CASSPNIPGQGTLYTEAFF	TGTGCCAGCAGCCCCAACATCCCGGGACAGGGTACTTTATACACTGAAGCTTTCTTT
TRBJ2-3	15	TRBV7-2	.	TRBD2	CASSPQAGGPVTQYF	TGTGCCAGCAGCCCCCAAGCGGGAGGGCCGGTTACGCAGTATTTT
TRBJ2-3	12	TRBV28	.	.	CASSLGLDTQYF	TGTGCCAGCAGTCTTGGACTAGATACGCAGTATTTT
TRBJ2-7	13	TRBV2	.	TRBD1	CASSEKGAREQYF	TGTGCCAGCAGTGAAAAGGGGGCGAGGGAGCAGTACTTC
TRBJ2-7	12	TRBV27	.	.	CASGLANYEQYF	TGTGCCAGCGGTCTAGCCAACTACGAGCAGTACTTC
TRBJ2-1	14	TRBV25-1	.	TRBD1	CASSGDRFYNEQFF	TGTGCCAGCAGTGGGGACAGGTTCTACAATGAGCAGTTCTTC
TRBJ1-6	15	TRBV6-1	.	.	CASSVQDSYNSPLHF	TGTGCCAGCAGTGTCCAGGACAGTTATAATTCACCCCTCCACTTT
TRBJ2-1	16	TRBV29-1	.	TRBD2	CSVEVSGEGQDNEQFF	TGCAGCGTTGAAGTTTCCGGGGAGGGCCAGGACAATGAGCAGTTCTTC
TRBJ1-5	15	TRBV5-6	.	.	CASSFGGSGNQPQHF	TGTGCCAGCAGCTTTGGGGGCTCGGGCAATCAGCCCCAGCATTTT
TRBJ2-7	14	TRBV5-1	.	.	CASSWGGTRYEQYF	TGCGCCAGCAGCTGGGGGGGCACGCGCTACGAGCAGTACTTC
TRBJ1-2	13	TRBV5-6	.	.	CASSLVAGFGYTF	TGTGCCAGCAGCTTGGTGGCCGGGTTTGGCTACACCTTC
TRBJ1-1	13	TRBV27	.	.	CASSTQGSTEAFF	TGTGCCAGCAGTACCCAGGGTAGCACTGAAGCTTTCTTT
TRBJ2-7	17	TRBV5-5	.	TRBD1	CASSFLGTGGVSYEQYF	TGTGCCAGCAGCTTCCTCGGGACAGGGGGCGTGTCGTACGAGCAGTACTTC
TRBJ2-1	13	TRBV29-1	once	TRBD2	CSLASGNHNEQFF	TGCAGTCTGGCTAGCGGGAACCACAATGAGCAGTTCTTC
TRBJ1-4	15	TRBV2	.	.	CASSQLDIPNEKLFF	TGTGCCAGCAGTCAATTAGATATTCCTAATGAAAAACTGTTTTTT
TRBJ1-1	13	TRBV19	once	.	CASSREWRTEAFF	TGTGCCAGTAGTAGGGAGTGGAGGACTGAAGCTTTCTTT
TRBJ2-7	15	TRBV30	.	.	CAWSPLLGGEYEQYF	TGTGCCTGGAGTCCTTTACTGGGCGGGGAGTACGAGCAGTACTTC
TRBJ2-7	14	TRBV10-3	.	TRBD1	CAISEGDSSYEQYF	TGTGCCATCAGTGAGGGGGACAGCTCCTACGAGCAGTACTTC
TRBJ2-6	15	TRBV9	.	.	CASSAGSNGANGLTF	TGTGCCAGCAGCGCCGGATCGAATGGGGCCAACGGCCTGACTTTC
TRBJ1-3	14	TRBV7-2	.	TRBD1	CASSQDRGGNTIYF	TGTGCCAGCAGCCAAGACAGGGGTGGAAACACCATATATTTT
TRBJ2-2	15	TRBV6-1	.	.	CASRSPQGYTGELFF	TGTGCCAGCAGATCTCCTCAGGGGTACACCGGGGAGCTGTTTTTT
TRBJ2-5	13	TRBV25-1	once	TRBD2	CASSSSGRETQYF	TGTGCCAGCAGTTCTAGCGGGAGGGAGACCCAGTACTTC
TRBJ2-3	18	TRBV5-6	.	TRBD2	CASSLETSGSWVNDTQYF	TGTGCCAGCAGCTTGGAGACTAGCGGGAGTTGGGTGAATGATACGCAGTATTTT
TRBJ2-3	15	TRBV7-2	.	TRBD1	CASSPQAGGPDTQYF	TGTGCCAGCAGCCCTCAAGCAGGGGGCCCAGATACGCAGTATTTT
TRBJ1-1	13	TRBV5-5	.	TRBD1	CASSSDRGTEAFF	TGTGCCAGCAGCTCGGACAGGGGCACTGAAGCTTTCTTT
TRBJ2-5	13	TRBV19	.	.	CASSMGGSETQYF	TGTGCCAGTAGTATGGGGGGTTCAGAGACCCAGTACTTC
TRBJ1-4	15	TRBV18	.	TRBD1	CASSLEDRVYEKLFF	TGTGCCAGCTCACTAGAAGACAGGGTTTACGAAAAACTGTTTTTT
TRBJ1-1	12	TRBV4-3	.	.	CASSQDKGPAFF	TGCGCCAGCAGCCAAGATAAGGGGCCCGCTTTCTTT
TRBJ1-2	16	TRBV6-5	.	TRBD1	CASSYSVRQGGYGYTF	TGTGCCAGCAGTTACTCCGTGAGACAGGGGGGCTATGGCTACACCTTC
TRBJ2-2	16	TRBV7-3	few	.	CASSSASGGRTGELFF	TGTGCCAGCAGTTCTGCCTCCGGGGGACGGACCGGGGAGCTGTTTTTT
TRBJ2-7	19	TRBV21-1	once	.	CASSKAGVDSRADGSEQYF	TGTGCCAGCAGCAAAGCTGGGGTAGACTCTAGGGCTGATGGGAGTGAGCAGTACTTC
TRBJ2-3	16	TRBV6-6	.	TRBD2	CASRRLAGGAADTQYF	TGTGCCAGCAGACGACTAGCGGGAGGAGCGGCAGATACGCAGTATTTT
TRBJ2-4	12	TRBV29-1	.	.	CSVELVDSSQYF	TGCAGCGTTGAATTAGTCGACAGCAGTCAGTACTTC
TRBJ2-3	16	TRBV11-3	.	TRBD1	CASSLGVTGSTDTQYF	TGTGCCAGCAGCTTAGGTGTGACAGGGAGCACAGATACGCAGTATTTT